Below are 21 T cell receptor beta chains sequenced from a single sample in a study of CD8 T cells in Susac syndrome. With random hexamers, about 0.5 to 1 ug RNA was reverse transcribed. TCRdb used MiXCR to reprocess the immunoSEQ multiplex PCR reads, holding one entry per CDR3 protein. The sample has hundreds of thousands of distinct CDR3 sequences; roughly 85% are singletons. Specimen: CD8+ T cells from PBMCs. These receptors were obtained from a human donor with multiple sclerosis.

V gene TRBV29-1 combines with J gene TRBJ2-2, with D tentatively TRBD2 (6 bases). CDR3 length: 13 residues. CDR1 and CDR2 (germline): SQVTM, ANQGSEA. This CDR3 reads CQVGRSNTGELFF. CDR3 sequence (DNA): TGCCAAGTCGGGAGATCAAACACCGGGGAGCTGTTTTTT.

V usage is TRBV12-3 or TRBV12-4 and J usage is TRBJ2-3, with 9 bases matching TRBD1. The CDR3 covers 15 residues. V lost 7 bases and J lost 6; bases outside the gene matches: 11. CDR3 DNA sequence: TGTGCCAGCATTCTGGACAGGGGCCTAAGGGATACGCAGTATTTT. Translation: CASILDRGLRDTQYF.

The V and J genes are TRBV14 and TRBJ2-5; D remains unclear. Looked up from germline, CDR1 is SGHDN and CDR2 is FVKESK. The CDR3 has 12 amino acids. V was cut by 2 bases and J by 6 bases, with 7 bases left in between. In nucleotides, the CDR3 is TGTGCCAGCAGCCAAATGAGTCAGACCCAGTACTTC. Translating gives CASSQMSQTQYF.

The chain recombines TRBV9 with TRBJ2-7; either TRBD1 or TRBD2 may supply D (5 bases each). Per germline, CDR1 SGDLS and CDR2 YYNGEE. CDR3 size: 15 residues. With 4 bases removed from V and 2 bases from J, the gap between germline ends came to 16 bases. As DNA, the CDR3 is TGTGCCAGCAGCCCACTCGGGACGGCCGCCTACGAGCAGTACTTC. Amino acid sequence: CASSPLGTAAYEQYF.

This clonotype was observed once. The genes are TRBV7-8 and TRBJ2-1, with D possibly TRBD2 on 6 matching bases. Trimming removed 5 bases from V and 0 bases from J, with 11 bases in between. Germline V gene sequence: CDR1 SGHVS, CDR2 FQNEAQ. The CDR3 totals 15 residues. CDR3 in amino acids: CASSPLGGSYNEQFF. DNA for the CDR3: TGTGCCAGCAGCCCCTTGGGGGGCTCCTACAATGAGCAGTTCTTC.

This rearrangement joins TRBV20-1 to TRBJ2-3; the match to TRBD2 covers 11 bases. The V gene end was trimmed by 0 bases and the J gene end by 5 bases; junction bases not matched to a gene: 10. Germline loops: CDR1 DFQATT, CDR2 SNEGSKA (reference sequence). This CDR3 has 17 residues. The DNA for the CDR3 is TGCAGTGCTAGAGATCTAGCGGGAGGCCTCGGGGGAGATACGCAGTATTTT. Translated, it gives CSARDLAGGLGGDTQYF.

The V call is TRBV5-1, the J call TRBJ2-6, with TRBD1 identical over 7 bases. CDR3 length equals 17 residues. V was pared by 4 bases and J by 0 bases, with 7 bases of the junction left unmatched. Per the germline V gene, CDR1 is SGHRS and CDR2 is YFSETQ. CDR3 in amino acids: CASSPGQAISGANVLTF. CDR3 nucleotides: TGCGCCAGCAGCCCAGGACAGGCTATCTCTGGGGCCAACGTCCTGACTTTC.

This clonotype occurred once. The rearrangement links TRBV11-2 to TRBJ2-7; D uncertain. The CDR3 is 15 residues long. Germline CDR1 is SGHAT and CDR2 is FQNNGV. Trimming took off 2 bases at V and 0 bases at J, with 11 bases between the two ends. In DNA, the CDR3 is TGTGCCAGCAGCTTAAGGCTCTCAACCTCCTACGAGCAGTACTTC. The encoded protein is CASSLRLSTSYEQYF.

Only one count was recorded for this clonotype. The chain employs TRBV5-5 and TRBJ2-7, with 7 bases matching TRBD1. Looked up from germline, CDR1 is SGHKS and CDR2 is YYEKEE (reference sequence). There are 15 residues in the CDR3. The ends lost 2 bases at V and 2 bases at J; junction bases unmatched: 7. The CDR3 DNA reads TGTGCCAGCAGCTTAGGGGACAGTATAGCCTACGAGCAGTACTTC. Protein sequence: CASSLGDSIAYEQYF.

The chain uses TRBV4-1 and TRBJ1-1; D unresolved. The germline V gene has CDR1 MGHRA and CDR2 YSYEKL. V lost 4 bases and J lost 8, with 14 bases in between. This CDR3 is 13 amino acids long. Here the CDR3 DNA reads TGCGCCAGCAGCCCAACGCGAGGAGAAGAAGCTTTCTTT. It is translated as CASSPTRGEEAFF.

This rearrangement joins TRBV6-6 to TRBJ2-1; TRBD2 matches 10 bases. The CDR3 has 16 residues. From germline, CDR1 is MNHNY and CDR2 SVGAGI (reference sequence). V lost 0 bases to trimming and J lost 6 bases; unmatched junction nucleotides: 5. The DNA for the CDR3 is TGTGCCAGCAGTTACTCCGCTAGCGGGAGTCCCAATGAGCAGTTCTTC. This translates into CASSYSASGSPNEQFF.

The chain links TRBV14 to TRBJ2-1; 8 bases fit TRBD2. The germline gives CDR1 SGHDN, CDR2 FVKESK. CDR3 length: 15 amino acids. V lost 5 bases, J lost 4 bases, and 7 bases stayed unmatched. CDR3 in amino acids: CASSRAGVRYNEQFF. In DNA form, the CDR3 reads TGTGCCAGCAGCAGAGCGGGAGTACGGTACAATGAGCAGTTCTTC.

This clonotype was found once. The chain couples TRBV20-1 to TRBJ1-2; 10 bases map to TRBD1. Trimming at V came to 0 bases and at J to 6 bases, leaving 7 bases not matched to a gene. The CDR3 covers 15 residues. Germline V gene sequence: CDR1 DFQATT, CDR2 SNEGSKA (reference sequence). The CDR3 DNA reads as TGCAGTGCTAGAGATCTGGACAGGGGGTTAGATGGCTACACCTTC. Its protein product is CSARDLDRGLDGYTF.

This chain joins TRBV11-3 and TRBJ2-2; TRBD1 matches 7 bases. This CDR3 is built from 16 residues. The trim removed 5 bases at V and 6 bases at J, leaving 12 bases unmatched. Per the germline V gene, CDR1 is SGHNT and CDR2 is YENEEA. The CDR3 region is CASSPLGQATAGELFF. The CDR3 DNA reads as TGTGCCAGCAGCCCCCTCGGACAGGCAACGGCCGGGGAGCTGTTTTTT.

Only a few counts were recorded for this clonotype. Here the CDR3 DNA reads TGTGCCAGCAGTGAGGGCCTAGCGGGATGGGAGACCCAGTACTTC. Protein product: CASSEGLAGWETQYF. The chain links TRBV6-1 to TRBJ2-5; 9 nucleotides line up with TRBD2. Per germline, CDR1 MNHNS and CDR2 SASEGT. There are 15 residues in the CDR3. Trimming cost V 3 bases and J 5 bases; bases outside gene matches: 7.

The CDR3 nucleotides read TGTGCCAGCAGCGCAGGGGTTACAGATACGCAGTATTTT. Its translation is CASSAGVTDTQYF. The V call is TRBV2, the J call TRBJ2-3, with D possibly TRBD1 on 6 matching bases. The CDR3 extends over 13 amino acids. V gave up 6 bases and J gave up 3 bases, with 10 bases separating them. Per the germline V gene, CDR1 is SNHLY and CDR2 is FYNNEI.

The rearrangement joins TRBV12-3 or TRBV12-4 to TRBJ1-1; TRBD1 agrees at 7 bases. This CDR3 has 17 residues. Losses at the gene ends were 5 bases for V and 5 bases for J; bases not matched to a gene: 17. CDR3 loop: CASSPFPGQPEETEAFF. The CDR3 nucleotides read TGTGCCAGCAGTCCGTTCCCGGGACAGCCGGAGGAGACTGAAGCTTTCTTT.

This clonotype appeared once. The chain uses TRBV28 and TRBJ1-1; D is unclear. This CDR3 has 12 residues. V lost 5 bases to trimming and J lost 2 bases, with 6 bases between them. Germline loops: CDR1 MDHEN, CDR2 SYDVKM. CDR3 coding DNA: TGTGCCAGCAGTGACCAAAACACTGAAGCTTTCTTT. Protein: CASSDQNTEAFF.

The chain carries TRBV28 and TRBJ1-3; no clear D gene. The V end lost 3 bases, the J end lost 3 bases, and 15 bases lay between the germline ends. The germline gives CDR1 MDHEN, CDR2 SYDVKM. This CDR3 is 16 amino acids long. CDR3 loop: CASSLTGQTIGNTIYF. The CDR3 DNA follows: TGTGCCAGCAGTTTGACCGGGCAGACTATTGGAAACACCATATATTTT.

This clonotype came up a few times. This sequence joins TRBV5-4 and TRBJ2-7; 9 positions match TRBD1. J gave up 4 bases and V 2 bases, and 4 bases lay outside the gene matches. CDR1 is SGHNT, CDR2 YYREEE, per germline (reference sequence). The CDR3 totals 14 residues. The CDR3 is CASSFGTGRYEQYF. CDR3 nucleotides: TGTGCCAGCAGCTTCGGGACAGGGAGGTACGAGCAGTACTTC.

The chain carries TRBV3-1 and TRBJ2-7; D is unclear. Germline V CDR1 and CDR2: LGHDT, YNNKEL (reference sequence). This CDR3 has 13 residues. Trimming shortened V by 4 bases and J by 2 bases, and 9 bases separated the two germline ends. The CDR3 region has the DNA TGTGCCAGCAGCCGAACTTTGGCCTACGAGCAGTACTTC. It yields the protein CASSRTLAYEQYF.